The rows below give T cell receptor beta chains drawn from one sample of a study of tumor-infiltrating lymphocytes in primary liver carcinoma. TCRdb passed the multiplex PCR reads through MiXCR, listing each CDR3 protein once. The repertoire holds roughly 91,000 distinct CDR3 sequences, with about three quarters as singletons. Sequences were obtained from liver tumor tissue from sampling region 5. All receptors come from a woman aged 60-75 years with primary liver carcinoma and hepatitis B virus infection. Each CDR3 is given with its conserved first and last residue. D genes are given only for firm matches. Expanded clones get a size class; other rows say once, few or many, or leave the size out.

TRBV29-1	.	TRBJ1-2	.	TGCAGCGTGGTTGATACAGGGCCAGACTATGGCTACACCTTC	CSVVDTGPDYGYTF
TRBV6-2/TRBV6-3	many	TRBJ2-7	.	TGTGCCAGCAGTTACAACAGGGATTACGAGCAGTACTTC	CASSYNRDYEQYF
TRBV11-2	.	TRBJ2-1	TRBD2	TGTACCAGCAGCAGGATACTAGCGGGAGGGCCGGGGGATGAGCAATTCTTC	CTSSRILAGGPGDEQFF
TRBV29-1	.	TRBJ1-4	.	TGCAGCGTTGGGTTATTCGATGGGGGACTTAATGGAAAACTGTTTTTT	CSVGLFDGGLNGKLFF
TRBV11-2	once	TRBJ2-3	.	TGTGCCAGCAGCTGGGGGGGGCAGGAGGCGGCAGATACGCAGTATTTT	CASSWGGQEAADTQYF
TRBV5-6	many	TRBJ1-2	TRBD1	TGCGCCAGCAGCTGGGACAGGGTCAACTATGGCTACACCTTC	CASSWDRVNYGYTF
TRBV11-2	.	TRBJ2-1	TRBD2	TGTGCCAACACCTACGGAACCAGCGGGGGATACAATGAGCAGTTCTTC	CANTYGTSGGYNEQFF
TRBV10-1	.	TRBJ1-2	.	TGCGCCAGCAGTAACTCGACAGAATACTATGGCTACACCTTC	CASSNSTEYYGYTF
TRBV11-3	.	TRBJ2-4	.	TGTGCCCGCAGCTTTGAGGGGACCCGCAAAAACATTCAGTACTTC	CARSFEGTRKNIQYF
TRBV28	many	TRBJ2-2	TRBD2	TGTGCCAGCACACTGGGGGCGGGAGGGACCGTGGAGCTGTTTTTT	CASTLGAGGTVELFF
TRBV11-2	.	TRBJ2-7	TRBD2	TGTGTCAGCAGCCCCGAGTTCCCTCGGGAGGGCTCCTACGAACAGTACTTC	CVSSPEFPREGSYEQYF
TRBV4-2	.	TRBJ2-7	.	TGTGTCGGCAGCCATCCCGGGACATCTAGCTCCTACGAGCAGTACTTC	CVGSHPGTSSSYEQYF
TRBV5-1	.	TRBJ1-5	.	TGCGCCAGCAGCTTGGGGCCAGGAGAACTCAATCAGCCCCAGCATTTT	CASSLGPGELNQPQHF
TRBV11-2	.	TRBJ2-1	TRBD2	TGTGCCAGCAGCGTGGGGACTAGCGGTTACAATGGGCAGTTCTTC	CASSVGTSGYNGQFF
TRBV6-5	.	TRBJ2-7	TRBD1	TGTGCCAGTCTTCCAGGACAGGGTTCGAACGGGCAGTACTTC	CASLPGQGSNGQYF
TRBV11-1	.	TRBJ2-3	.	TGTGCCAACAGTTTAGGGCAGAGCACAGATACGCTGTATTTT	CANSLGQSTDTLYF
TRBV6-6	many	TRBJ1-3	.	TGTGCCAGCAGTTGGTCAGAAGCTGGAAACACCATATATTTT	CASSWSEAGNTIYF
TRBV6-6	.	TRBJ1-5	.	TGTGCCGGGGAGACCGGGGACGTTCAGCCCCAGCATTTT	CAGETGDVQPQHF
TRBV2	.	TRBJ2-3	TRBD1	TGTGCCAGCAGGGATGACAGGGCAGGAGATACGCAGTATTTT	CASRDDRAGDTQYF
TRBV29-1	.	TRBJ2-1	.	TGCAGCGTTGATGTCCTCGGGACAAGCGACTCCTACAATGAGCAGTTCTTC	CSVDVLGTSDSYNEQFF
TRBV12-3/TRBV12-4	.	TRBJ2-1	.	TGTGCCAGCAGTCGAGCCCGACGGAGCCCCTACAATGAGCAGTTCTTC	CASSRARRSPYNEQFF
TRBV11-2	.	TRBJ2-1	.	TGTGCCAGCAGTCCGGACTCGGGTTATAGGGGGCAGTTCTTC	CASSPDSGYRGQFF
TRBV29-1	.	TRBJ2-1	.	TGCAGCGTTGAAGAGCTTGACGGATGGGGGTCCTACAATGAGCAGTTCTTC	CSVEELDGWGSYNEQFF
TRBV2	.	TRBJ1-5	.	TGTGCCAGCAGTGTGGATAGCAATCAGCCCCAGCATTTT	CASSVDSNQPQHF
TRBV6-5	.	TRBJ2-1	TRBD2	TGTGCCAGCAGTCCGCCGGTACTAGCGGTCCACAATGAGCAGCTCTTC	CASSPPVLAVHNEQLF
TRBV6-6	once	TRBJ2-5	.	TGTGCCAACACAGCCAGTGAAGCCAGAGAGACCCAGTACTTC	CANTASEARETQYF
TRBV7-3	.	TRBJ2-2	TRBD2	TGTGCCAGCAGCCCCCGACCTCAACTAGCGGCTAACACCGGGGAGCTGTTTTTT	CASSPRPQLAANTGELFF
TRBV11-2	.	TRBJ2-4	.	TGTACCAGCAGCTTAGATGGTTGGGAGCGCGACAATCAGTACTTC	CTSSLDGWERDNQYF
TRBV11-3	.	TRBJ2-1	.	TGTGCTAGCAGCTTACTAGGGGGGGATTATAATGAGCAGTTCTTC	CASSLLGGDYNEQFF
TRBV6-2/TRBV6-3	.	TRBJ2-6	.	TGTGCCAGCAGTGACACGGGAGCCTCCGGGGCCAACGTCCTAACTTTC	CASSDTGASGANVLTF
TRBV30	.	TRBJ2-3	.	TGTGCCTGGAGTGTAGGCCGGAACACAGATACGCAGTATTTT	CAWSVGRNTDTQYF
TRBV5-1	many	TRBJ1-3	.	TGCGCCAGCAGTTTACAGGGTCTAGAAGCGCGCACCATATATTTT	CASSLQGLEARTIYF
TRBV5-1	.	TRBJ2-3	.	TGCGCCAGCTGCTTGGGCGAGCGCACAGATACGCAGTATTTT	CASCLGERTDTQYF
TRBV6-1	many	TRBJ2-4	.	TGTGCCAGCAGTGATAGGGCTGGGCGTAGGAAAAACATTCAGTACTTC	CASSDRAGRRKNIQYF
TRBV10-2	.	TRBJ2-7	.	TGCGCCAGCGGGACTGAGTCATCCTACGAGCAGTATTTC	CASGTESSYEQYF
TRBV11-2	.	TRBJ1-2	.	TGTGTCAGCGGCTTAGATCCGATCAGGGCGCTGCACTATGGCTACACCTTC	CVSGLDPIRALHYGYTF
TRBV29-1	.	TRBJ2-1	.	TGCAGCGTTGATCCGGGGAGTAGGACCTACAATGAGCAGCTCTTC	CSVDPGSRTYNEQLF
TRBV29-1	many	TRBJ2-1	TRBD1	TGCAGCGTTGATTCTGGACGAACAGGGGACAACAATGAGCAGTTCTTC	CSVDSGRTGDNNEQFF
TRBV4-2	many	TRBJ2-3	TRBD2	TGTGCCAGCAGCCAAGTTGGGAGCGGGGGGGTCACAGATACGCAGTATTTT	CASSQVGSGGVTDTQYF
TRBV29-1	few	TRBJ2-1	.	TGCAGCGTTGCGCTAGATACTGAGCAGTTCTTC	CSVALDTEQFF
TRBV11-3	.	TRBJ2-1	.	TGTGCCAGCAGCTTGACAGCGGCTGCCCGGCGTGAGCAGTTCTTC	CASSLTAAARREQFF
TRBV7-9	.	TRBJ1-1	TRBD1	TGTGCCAGCAGCCCAGGGGGGACAGCGAACAGTGAAGCCTTCTTT	CASSPGGTANSEAFF
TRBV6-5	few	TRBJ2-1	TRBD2	TGTGCCAGCAGTCCAACTAGCGGGGGCTACAATGAGCAGCTCTTC	CASSPTSGGYNEQLF
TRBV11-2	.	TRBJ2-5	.	TGTGGCAGCAGCCCCCCGCAGGGGAAAGAGACCCAGTACTTC	CGSSPPQGKETQYF
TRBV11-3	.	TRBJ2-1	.	TGTGCCAGCGGCCGTGGACTGTCGGGGGATGGGCAGTTCTTC	CASGRGLSGDGQFF
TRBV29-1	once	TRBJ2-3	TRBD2	TGCAGCGCAACTAGCGGGTTGGGGGATACGCAGTTTTTT	CSATSGLGDTQFF
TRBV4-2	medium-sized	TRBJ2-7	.	TGTGCCAGCAGCCAAGGGGGACTCGGCTCCTACGAGCAGTACTTC	CASSQGGLGSYEQYF
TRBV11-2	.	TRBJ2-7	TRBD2	TGTGTCAGAGCCCCGGGACTAGCAAGGGAGCAGTACTTC	CVRAPGLAREQYF
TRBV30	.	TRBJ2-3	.	TGTACCTGGAGTGTTATTACAGGTACGCAGTATTTT	CTWSVITGTQYF
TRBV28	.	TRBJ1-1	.	TGTGCCAGCAGCCAACCTTCGGACGTCACTGAAGCTTTCTTT	CASSQPSDVTEAFF
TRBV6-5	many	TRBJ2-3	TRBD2	TGTGCCAGCAGTCCACGGGCGGGAGGCACAGATACGCAGTATTTT	CASSPRAGGTDTQYF
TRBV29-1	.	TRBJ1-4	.	TGCAGCGTGACCATGGTGGACAGACATAATGAAAAACTGTCTTTT	CSVTMVDRHNEKLSF